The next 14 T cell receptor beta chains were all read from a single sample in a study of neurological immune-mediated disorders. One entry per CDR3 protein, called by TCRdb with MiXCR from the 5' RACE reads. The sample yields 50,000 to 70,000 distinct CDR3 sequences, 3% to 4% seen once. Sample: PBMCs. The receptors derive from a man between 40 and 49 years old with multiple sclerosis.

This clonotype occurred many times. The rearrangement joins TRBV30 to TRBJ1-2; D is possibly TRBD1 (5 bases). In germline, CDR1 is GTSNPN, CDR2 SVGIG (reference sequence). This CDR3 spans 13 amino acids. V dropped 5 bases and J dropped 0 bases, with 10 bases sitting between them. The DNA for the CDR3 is TGTGCCTGGTCGGGACTATCTAACTATGGCTACACCTTC. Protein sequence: CAWSGLSNYGYTF. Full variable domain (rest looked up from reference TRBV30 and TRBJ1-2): SQTIHQWPATLVQPVGSPLSLECTVEGTSNPNLYWYRQAAGRGLQLLFYSVGIGQISSEVPQNLSASRPQDRQFILSSKKLLLSDSGFYLCAWSGLSNYGYTFGSGTRLTVV.

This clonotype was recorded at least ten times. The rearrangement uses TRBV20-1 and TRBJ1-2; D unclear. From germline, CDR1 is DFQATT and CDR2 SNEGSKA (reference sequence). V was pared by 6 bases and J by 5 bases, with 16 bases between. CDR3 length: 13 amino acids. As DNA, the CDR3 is TGCAGTGCAAACTCGGACCGAGCTTATGGCTACACCTTC. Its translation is CSANSDRAYGYTF.

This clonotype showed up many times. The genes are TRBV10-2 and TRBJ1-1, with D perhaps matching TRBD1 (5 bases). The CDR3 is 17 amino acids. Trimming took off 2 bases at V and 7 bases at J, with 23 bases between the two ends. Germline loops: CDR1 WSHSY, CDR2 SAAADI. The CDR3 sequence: CASSEPPGTSLRVEAFF. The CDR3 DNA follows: TGCGCCAGCAGTGAGCCCCCCGGGACCTCCCTTAGGGTTGAAGCTTTCTTT.

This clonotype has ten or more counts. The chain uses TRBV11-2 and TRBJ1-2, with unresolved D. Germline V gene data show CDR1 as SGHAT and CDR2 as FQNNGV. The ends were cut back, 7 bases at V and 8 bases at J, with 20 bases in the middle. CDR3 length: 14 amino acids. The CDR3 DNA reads TGTGCCAGCACCTCAACGGTTCCCCCGAGCGGCTACACCTTC. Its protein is CASTSTVPPSGYTF.

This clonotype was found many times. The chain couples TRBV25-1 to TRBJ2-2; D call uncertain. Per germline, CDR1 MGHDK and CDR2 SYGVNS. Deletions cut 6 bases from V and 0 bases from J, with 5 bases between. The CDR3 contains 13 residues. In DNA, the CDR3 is TGTGCCAGCAGCGCAGCGAACACCGGGGAGCTGTTTTTT. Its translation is CASSAANTGELFF. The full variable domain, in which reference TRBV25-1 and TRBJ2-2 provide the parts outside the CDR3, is EADIYQTPRYLVIGTGKKITLECSQTMGHDKMYWYQQDPGMELHLIHYSYGVNSTEKGDLSSESTVSRIRTEHFPLTLESARPSHTSQYLCASSAANTGELFFGEGSRLTVL.

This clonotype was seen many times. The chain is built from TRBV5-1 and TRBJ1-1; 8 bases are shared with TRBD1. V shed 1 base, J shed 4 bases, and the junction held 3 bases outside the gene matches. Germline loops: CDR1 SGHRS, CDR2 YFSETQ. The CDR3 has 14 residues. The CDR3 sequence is CASSLYQGATEAFF. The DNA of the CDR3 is TGCGCCAGCAGCTTGTACCAGGGGGCCACTGAAGCTTTCTTT.

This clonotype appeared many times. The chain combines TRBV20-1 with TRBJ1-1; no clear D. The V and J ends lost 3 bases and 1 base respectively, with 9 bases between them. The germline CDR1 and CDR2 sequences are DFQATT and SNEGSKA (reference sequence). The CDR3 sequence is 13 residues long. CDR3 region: CSAREAWNTEAFF. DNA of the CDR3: TGCAGTGCTAGGGAGGCTTGGAACACTGAAGCTTTCTTT.

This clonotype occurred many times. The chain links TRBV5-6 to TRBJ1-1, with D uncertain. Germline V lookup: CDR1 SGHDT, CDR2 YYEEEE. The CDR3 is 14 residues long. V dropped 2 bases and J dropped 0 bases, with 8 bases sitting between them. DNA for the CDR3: TGTGCCAGCAGCTTCGGACCGCTGAACACTGAAGCTTTCTTT. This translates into CASSFGPLNTEAFF.

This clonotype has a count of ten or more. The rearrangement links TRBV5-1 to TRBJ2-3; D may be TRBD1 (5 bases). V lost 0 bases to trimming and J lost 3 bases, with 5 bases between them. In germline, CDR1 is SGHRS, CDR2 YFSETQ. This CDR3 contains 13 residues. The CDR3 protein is CASSLGQTDTQYF. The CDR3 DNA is TGCGCCAGCAGCTTGGGACAGACAGATACGCAGTATTTT.

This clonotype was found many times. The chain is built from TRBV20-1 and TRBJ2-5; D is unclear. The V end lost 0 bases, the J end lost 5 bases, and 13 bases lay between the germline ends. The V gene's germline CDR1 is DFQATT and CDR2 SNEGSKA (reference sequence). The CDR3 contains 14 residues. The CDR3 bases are TGCAGTGCTAGAGATGAAGGCGTAGGGGAGACCCAGTACTTC. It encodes CSARDEGVGETQYF.

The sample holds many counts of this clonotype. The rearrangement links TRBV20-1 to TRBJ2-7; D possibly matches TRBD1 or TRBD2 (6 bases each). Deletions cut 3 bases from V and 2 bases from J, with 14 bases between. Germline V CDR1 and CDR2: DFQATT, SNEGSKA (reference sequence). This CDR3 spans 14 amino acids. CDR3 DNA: TGCAGTGCTAGCTCGGGGGACACAGCCTACGAGCAGTACTTC. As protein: CSASSGDTAYEQYF.

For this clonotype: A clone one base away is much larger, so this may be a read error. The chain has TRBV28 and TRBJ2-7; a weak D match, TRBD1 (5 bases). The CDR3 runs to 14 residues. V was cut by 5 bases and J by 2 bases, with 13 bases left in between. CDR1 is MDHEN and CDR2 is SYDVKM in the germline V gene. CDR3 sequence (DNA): TGTGCCAGCAGTAAGGGGTCCGCAGCCTACGAGCAGTACTTC. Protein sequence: CASSKGSAAYEQYF.

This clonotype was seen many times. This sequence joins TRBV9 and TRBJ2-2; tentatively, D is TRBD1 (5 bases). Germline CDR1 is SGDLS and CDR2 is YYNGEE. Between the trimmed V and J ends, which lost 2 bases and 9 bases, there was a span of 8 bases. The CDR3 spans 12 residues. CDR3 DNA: TGTGCCAGCAGCGTCCAGGGTTGGGAGCTGTTTTTT. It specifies CASSVQGWELFF.

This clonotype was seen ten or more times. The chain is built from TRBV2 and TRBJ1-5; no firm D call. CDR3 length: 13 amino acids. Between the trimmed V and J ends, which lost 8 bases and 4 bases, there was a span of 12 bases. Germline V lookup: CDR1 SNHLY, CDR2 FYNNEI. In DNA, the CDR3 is TGTGCCAGCTTCTATTTACCGAATCAGCCCCAGCATTTT. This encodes CASFYLPNQPQHF.